This TCR beta chain was profiled in a study of shared clonotypes between healthy human individuals. TCRdb keeps only in-frame clones here, not all; method: immunoSEQ multiplex PCR. Among millions of clones listed, roughly 94% were seen once. In germline, CDR1 is MNHEY, CDR2 SVGAGI. The CDR3 consists of 13 residues. Trimming removed 5 bases at V and 1 base at J, with 9 bases between. Comments on this clone: The same CDR3 is also encoded by other DNA sequences in this sample.

What was sequenced was naive CD4+ T cells sorted from blood. Subset indicated: CD45RA+ positively selected. The chain recombines TRBV6-5 with TRBJ2-7; the D gene is possibly TRBD1 (6 bases). The sequence was obtained from a man younger than 35 in good health. Written as DNA, the CDR3 is TGTGCCAGCAGTAGGACAGATTCCTACGAGCAGTACTTC. Translation: CASSRTDSYEQYF.